Listed below are T cell receptor beta chains from one sample, sequenced in a study of blood T cell repertoires in COVID-19. Only in-frame clones appear in the TCRdb table, and some are missing; sequencing was by immunoSEQ multiplex PCR. The sample carries hundreds of thousands of clones, approximately 90% recorded once. Source material: peripheral blood. These receptor sequences come from a man aged 40-50 years with acute or convalescent COVID-19. Each CDR3 is given with its conserved first and last residue. The D gene is left open where the match is weak.

d_call j_call v_call cdr3_aa cdr3_nt
- TRBJ1-4 TRBV6-4 CASSDSHGNEKLFF TGTGCCAGCAGTGACAGCCACGGGAATGAAAAACTGTTTTTT
TRBD2 TRBJ2-3 TRBV5-1 CASSPDPTSGDTQYF TGCGCCAGCAGCCCGGACCCGACTAGCGGAGATACGCAGTATTTT
- TRBJ1-1 TRBV5-5 CASSSSFGQGTEAFF TGTGCCAGCAGCTCCTCCTTTGGGCAGGGCACTGAAGCTTTCTTT
TRBD1 TRBJ1-2 TRBV10-2 CASTSDRGGYTF TGCGCCAGCACCTCGGACAGGGGAGGCTACACCTTC
- TRBJ1-2 TRBV4-2 CASSQGYRSGYTF TGTGCCAGCAGCCAAGGATACAGAAGTGGCTACACCTTC
TRBD1 TRBJ1-1 TRBV6-5 CASDRRQGNTEAFF TGTGCCAGCGACCGACGACAGGGGAACACTGAAGCTTTCTTT
- TRBJ1-1 TRBV5-6 CASSLTENTEAFF TGTGCCAGCAGCTTAACAGAGAACACTGAAGCTTTCTTT
- TRBJ1-5 TRBV7-6 CASSLVAGVYQPQHF TGTGCCAGCAGCTTGGTAGCAGGGGTCTATCAGCCCCAGCATTTT
TRBD1 TRBJ2-4 TRBV19 CASSPTGENIQYF TGTGCCAGTAGTCCGACAGGGGAGAACATTCAGTACTTC
TRBD1 TRBJ1-4 TRBV5-4 CASSLSGTVVF TGTGCCAGCAGCTTGTCGGGGACAGTCGTTTTT
TRBD1 TRBJ1-5 TRBV6-6 CASSYPTGEPQHF TGTGCCAGCAGTTACCCTACAGGGGAGCCCCAGCATTTT
TRBD1 TRBJ1-5 TRBV5-1 CASSLTGGSNQPQHF TGCGCCAGCAGCCTGACAGGGGGCAGCAATCAGCCCCAGCATTTT
TRBD1 TRBJ1-2 TRBV6-5 CASSYSGGQIYTF TGTGCCAGCAGTTACTCTGGGGGACAGATCTACACCTTC
- TRBJ1-5 TRBV6-5 CASSYSRDTVQPQHF TGTGCCAGCAGTTACTCTCGGGACACAGTCCAGCCCCAGCATTTT